The 23 T cell receptor beta chains presented below share a single source sample, sequenced in a study of blood T cells in healthy people across ages. Sample-barcoded 5' priming and a J-beta primer mix drove a second PCR of roughly 7 to 11 cycles. A single record per CDR3 protein comes from TCRdb applying MiXCR to the 5' RACE reads. The table lists hundreds of thousands of distinct CDR3 sequences, 20% to 25% of them singletons. These data also featured in a second study, about T cells of mothers and their children.

Sequenced sample: blood. The receptors here all came from a boy aged 5-17 years in good health.

This chain uses TRBV12-3 or TRBV12-4 with TRBJ2-5; the match to TRBD2 covers 16 bases. Trimming took 4 bases from V and 3 from J; bases not matched to a gene: 8. CDR3 length: 18 amino acids. The CDR3 nucleotides are TGTGCCAGCAGTTGGGGGACTAGCGGGAGGGGAACGAAAGAGACCCAGTACTTC. It yields the protein CASSWGTSGRGTKETQYF.

J is TRBJ2-3 and V is TRBV2, with D unclear. Germline V gives CDR1 SNHLY, CDR2 FYNNEI. Trimming pared 4 bases from V and 7 bases from J, leaving 3 bases between. The CDR3 spans 10 residues. CDR3 sequence: CASSGYTQYF. The CDR3 nucleotides are TGTGCCAGCAGTGGATATACGCAGTATTTT.

The chain is built from TRBV20-1 and TRBJ2-4; 7 bases fit TRBD2. Germline V gives CDR1 DFQATT, CDR2 SNEGSKA (reference sequence). Trimming removed 0 bases from V and 2 bases from J; junction bases left unmatched: 4. The CDR3 spans 15 residues. The CDR3 coding sequence is TGCAGTGCTAGAGAAAAGGGACTAACCAAAAACATTCAGTACTTC. Residues: CSAREKGLTKNIQYF.

A few counts support this clonotype. This rearrangement joins TRBV29-1 to TRBJ2-3; D not resolved. CDR1 is SQVTM, CDR2 ANQGSEA, per germline. The CDR3 contains 13 residues. V was trimmed by 4 bases and J by 2 bases, leaving 10 bases between them. Here the CDR3 DNA reads TGCAGCGTTGGGACCAGCTCCACAGATACGCAGTATTTT. Protein product: CSVGTSSTDTQYF.

This chain links TRBV6-5 with TRBJ2-5; TRBD1 agrees at 9 bases. V lost 2 bases and J lost 2; bases outside the gene matches: 6. The length of the CDR3 is 16 residues. Germline CDR1 reads MNHEY; CDR2 reads SVGAGI. The CDR3 sequence is CASSYGGTGSQETQYF. The CDR3 DNA sequence: TGTGCCAGCAGTTACGGCGGGACAGGGTCTCAAGAGACCCAGTACTTC.

This clonotype was seen only a few times. The J gene is TRBJ2-2, the V gene TRBV4-1; D is tentatively TRBD1 or TRBD2 (5 bases each). The germline V gene has CDR1 MGHRA and CDR2 YSYEKL. Trimming stripped 1 base from V and 1 base from J, with 16 bases between. The CDR3 runs to 18 residues. CDR3 residues: CASSQVEGQWENTGELFF. The CDR3 nucleotides read TGCGCCAGCAGCCAAGTTGAGGGGCAGTGGGAGAACACCGGGGAGCTGTTTTTT.

V and J are TRBV20-1 and TRBJ1-6, with D possibly being TRBD1 (6 bases). Germline CDR1 reads DFQATT; CDR2 reads SNEGSKA (reference sequence). The germline V and J ends were trimmed by 0 bases and 12 bases, with 9 bases remaining between them. This CDR3 has 12 amino acids. DNA for the CDR3: TGCAGTGCTAGAGATAGGGGGGAACCCCTCCACTTT. Protein: CSARDRGEPLHF.

This clonotype came up a few times. The chain carries TRBV20-1 and TRBJ2-1; D is undetermined. V was trimmed by 5 bases and J by 9 bases, leaving 14 bases between them. Germline CDR1 DFQATT, CDR2 SNEGSKA (reference sequence). CDR3 length equals 12 residues. The CDR3 sequence: CSALAVRGEQFF. The DNA of the CDR3 is TGCAGTGCTTTGGCAGTAAGAGGTGAGCAGTTCTTC.

The chain links TRBV5-1 to TRBJ2-7; 11 bases line up with TRBD2. The CDR3 consists of 15 residues. J was trimmed by 5 bases and V by 4 bases; bases with no gene match: 8. Germline V gene lookup returns CDR1 SGHRS and CDR2 YFSETQ. The CDR3 spells CASSRPSGRSDEQYF. CDR3 nucleotides: TGCGCCAGCAGCCGACCTAGCGGGAGGTCGGACGAGCAGTACTTC.

In this sample, this clonotype turned up a few times. V usage is TRBV20-1 and J usage is TRBJ2-3; D may be TRBD1 (7 bases). The CDR3 totals 13 residues. V was cut by 5 bases and J by 5 bases, with 14 bases left in between. Germline CDR1 reads DFQATT; CDR2 reads SNEGSKA (reference sequence). The CDR3 sequence is CSAGSGGGDTQYF. The CDR3 DNA is TGCAGTGCTGGCTCAGGGGGAGGAGATACGCAGTATTTT.

This clonotype was recorded a few times. The CDR3 nucleotides are TGTGCCAGTGGGGGCTCCCTGAGGGGTGAGCAGTTCTTC. Its protein is CASGGSLRGEQFF. The genes are TRBV2 and TRBJ2-1; possible D gene TRBD1, 6 bases. This CDR3 is 13 amino acids long. V was cut by 9 bases and J by 9 bases, with 18 bases left in between. Germline assignment: CDR1 SNHLY and CDR2 FYNNEI.

The CDR3 sequence is CASSSGPTGSTQYF. The CDR3 DNA sequence: TGTGCCAGCAGTTCGGGACCGACCGGGAGTACCCAGTACTTC. The rearrangement links TRBV6-7 to TRBJ2-5; D may be TRBD2 (6 bases). TRBV6-7 is an ORF; its function is uncertain. V was pared by 4 bases and J by 8 bases, with 17 bases between. The CDR3 is made up of 14 amino acids.

This clonotype has a count of ten or more. The chain recombines TRBV29-1 with TRBJ1-4; D may be TRBD1 (6 bases). CDR1 is SQVTM, CDR2 ANQGSEA, per germline. The CDR3 length is 12 residues. With 4 bases removed from V and 6 bases from J, the gap between germline ends came to 9 bases. CDR3 coding DNA: TGCAGCGTTGTGGGGGCGGATGAAAAACTGTTTTTT. Protein sequence: CSVVGADEKLFF.

A remark on this clonotype: At one end the junction does not follow the germline gene, possibly because of a read error. The chain is built from TRBV7-8 and TRBJ2-7; 8 bases fit TRBD1. The CDR3 length is 15 residues. CDR1 is SGHVS and CDR2 is FQNEAQ in the germline V gene. CDR3 sequence: CAGSLDRGSSYEQYF. CDR3 nucleotides: TGTGCCGGCAGCTTAGACAGGGGTAGCTCCTACGAGCAGTACTTC.

Here the CDR3 reads CAIRGGTVGQPQHF. CDR3 in DNA: TGTGCCATCAGAGGGGGGACGGTAGGACAGCCCCAGCATTTT. The rearrangement joins TRBV10-3 to TRBJ1-5; D might be TRBD1 (6 bases). Trimming removed 6 bases at V and 7 bases at J, with 16 bases between. Germline CDR1 and CDR2: ENHRY and SYGVKD. The CDR3 is 14 residues long.

The chain uses TRBV27 and TRBJ2-2, with TRBD2 identical over 11 bases. Looked up from germline, CDR1 is MNHEY and CDR2 is SMNVEV (reference sequence). The V segment lost 4 bases and the J segment 4 bases; nucleotides outside the gene matches: 8. The CDR3 spans 17 residues. The CDR3 DNA is TGTGCCAGCAGTTCACACAGGGGGACTAGCGGCACCGGGGAGCTGTTTTTT. Translation: CASSSHRGTSGTGELFF.

This clonotype was picked up a small number of times. The rearrangement links TRBV4-1 to TRBJ2-2; no firm D call. Trimming took off 3 bases at V and 6 bases at J, with 5 bases between the two ends. Per germline, CDR1 MGHRA and CDR2 YSYEKL. This CDR3 region has 12 residues. CDR3 sequence reads: CASSQSAGELFF. CDR3 sequence (DNA): TGCGCCAGCAGCCAGTCGGCCGGGGAGCTGTTTTTT.

This CDR3 is CASSVNPGLPPYEQYF. The CDR3 DNA reads as TGTGCCAGCAGTGTCAACCCCGGACTACCACCTTACGAGCAGTACTTC. The J gene is TRBJ2-7, the V gene TRBV28, with D perhaps matching TRBD2 (6 bases). Germline CDR1 MDHEN, CDR2 SYDVKM. Trimming stripped 5 bases from V and 4 bases from J, with 21 bases between. There are 16 residues in the CDR3.

The chain uses TRBV12-3 or TRBV12-4 and TRBJ1-1; D is undetermined. The CDR3 spans 15 residues. V shed 5 bases and J shed 3 bases, with 16 bases lying between them. CDR3: CASSIRTWKDTEAFF. Written as DNA, the CDR3 is TGTGCCAGCAGTATAAGGACGTGGAAGGACACTGAAGCTTTCTTT.

This clonotype was observed once. The chain carries TRBV12-3 or TRBV12-4 and TRBJ1-1, with D unresolved. Between the trimmed V and J ends, which lost 3 bases and 1 base, there was a span of 15 bases. The CDR3 runs 16 residues. The CDR3 reads CASSLPNSWGNTEAFF. CDR3 bases: TGTGCCAGCAGTTTGCCCAACTCCTGGGGGAACACTGAAGCTTTCTTT.

This clonotype was observed a few times. The chain carries TRBV18 and TRBJ1-1; 8 nucleotides match TRBD1. Germline lookup yields CDR1 KGHSH and CDR2 LQKENI. There are 18 residues in the CDR3. Unmatched junction bases numbered 21, after V lost 5 bases and J lost 7 bases. The CDR3 nucleotides read TGTGCCAGCTCAATACGGATTCGACAGGGGAGGGACTTGGGTGAAGCTTTCTTT. Translated, it gives CASSIRIRQGRDLGEAFF.

V is TRBV6-2 or TRBV6-3 and J is TRBJ2-5; D unclear. Germline CDR1 MNHEY, CDR2 SVGEGT. The CDR3 spans 18 residues. Trimming cost V 0 bases and J 2 bases, with 19 bases left between them. The CDR3 nucleotides read TGTGCCAGCAGTTACTCGAGGCTCCACCTCTGGCGGCAAGAGACCCAGTACTTC. This codes for CASSYSRLHLWRQETQYF.

The J gene is TRBJ1-1, the V gene TRBV29-1, with no clear D. The CDR3 length is 13 residues. Trimming pared 7 bases from V and 2 bases from J, leaving 14 bases between. Germline V lookup: CDR1 SQVTM, CDR2 ANQGSEA. The CDR3 protein is CSAREGTNTEAFF. In DNA, the CDR3 is TGCAGCGCTAGGGAGGGAACCAACACTGAAGCTTTCTTT. The full variable domain, completed using reference TRBV29-1 and TRBJ1-1, is SAVISQKPSRDICQRGTSLTIQCQVDSQVTMMFWYRQQPGQSLTLIATANQGSEATYESGFVIDKFPISRPNLTFSTLTVSNMSPEDSSIYLCSAREGTNTEAFFGQGTRLTVV.